These T cell receptor beta chains were read from a single sample in a study of beta chain features in type 1 diabetes. The repertoire was sequenced with immunoSEQ multiplex PCR; TCRdb's copy has only in-frame clones and lacks some. The sample includes around 450,000 clones, around 10% of them seen just once. Sequencing was performed on naive CD4+ T cells from blood. The receptors shown here come from a woman younger than 35 in good health. Each CDR3 is given with its conserved first and last residue. The D gene is left open where the match is weak. Expanded clones are given a class, and other clones once, few, many or no size at all.

v_call	d_call	j_call	clone_size	cdr3_nt	cdr3_aa
TRBV29-1	NA	TRBJ2-3	NA	TGCAGCGTCCAAGGGGGGAGCACAGATACGCAGTATTTT	CSVQGGSTDTQYF
TRBV9	TRBD1	TRBJ2-1	NA	TGTGCCAGCAGCCCTCCCCGGACAGGGCCCTTCAATGAGCAGTTCTTC	CASSPPRTGPFNEQFF
TRBV10-3	NA	TRBJ2-1	many	TGTGCCATCAGGGGACGTGGCGATGAGCAGTTCTTC	CAIRGRGDEQFF
TRBV5-4	TRBD1	TRBJ1-1	NA	TGTGCCAGCAGCCCCCGGGACAGGGTGAACACTGAAGCTTTCTTT	CASSPRDRVNTEAFF
TRBV15	NA	TRBJ2-7	NA	TGTGCCACCAGCAGAGAAGGTGTTCGGCTTCCCTACGAGCAGTACTTC	CATSREGVRLPYEQYF
TRBV7-9	NA	TRBJ1-4	few	TGTGCCAGCAGCTTTAGCATGGCGGGCGAAAAACTGTTTTTT	CASSFSMAGEKLFF
TRBV15	NA	TRBJ1-1	NA	TGTGCCACCAGCAGAGCGCCAGGTATGAACACTGAAGCTTTCTTT	CATSRAPGMNTEAFF
TRBV27	TRBD2	TRBJ2-3	NA	TGTGCCAGCAGGCCGGGAGGGATCACAGATACGCAGTATTTT	CASRPGGITDTQYF
TRBV7-2	TRBD1	TRBJ2-7	NA	TGTGCCAGCAGCCGCGACAGGGGATACTACGAGCAGTACTTC	CASSRDRGYYEQYF
TRBV14	TRBD1	TRBJ2-2	NA	TGTGCCAGCAGCCCGAGGACAGGTTGGTCCGGGGAGCTGTTTTTT	CASSPRTGWSGELFF
TRBV7-6	NA	TRBJ1-4	few	TGTGCCAGCAGCTTAGATCTCAGGGGTGGGGAAAAACTGTTTTTT	CASSLDLRGGEKLFF
TRBV14	TRBD2	TRBJ2-5	few	TGTGCCAGCAGCCAAGTTAGCGGGGGAGAGACCCAGTACTTC	CASSQVSGGETQYF
TRBV28	NA	TRBJ2-5	few	TGTGCCAGCAGTTTCAGGACGGAGACCCAGTACTTC	CASSFRTETQYF
TRBV23-1	NA	TRBJ2-1	NA	TGCGCCAGCAATGTTTATAATGATCCCTCCTACAATGAGCAGTTCTTC	CASNVYNDPSYNEQFF
TRBV7-3	NA	TRBJ2-3	NA	TGTGCCAGCAGCCCGCGATCGATCACAGATACGCAGTATTTT	CASSPRSITDTQYF
TRBV7-2	TRBD2	TRBJ2-3	NA	TGTGCCAGCAGCCATAGCGGGAATAGCCGCACAGATACGCAGTATTTT	CASSHSGNSRTDTQYF
TRBV12-5	NA	TRBJ2-4	few	TGTGCTAGTGGCCCCCCCGAAGGGTACCTAGCCAAAAACATTCAGTACTTC	CASGPPEGYLAKNIQYF
TRBV7-9	TRBD1	TRBJ2-3	few	TGTGCCAGCAGCCGATCCAACACAGGGGACAACACAGATACGCAGTATTTT	CASSRSNTGDNTDTQYF
TRBV28	NA	TRBJ2-2	NA	TGTGCCAGCAGCATGAACACCGGGGAGCTGTTTTTT	CASSMNTGELFF
TRBV7-9	NA	TRBJ1-6	NA	TGTGCCAGCAGCTTAGTGGAGTGGGTCTATAATTCACCCCTCCACTTT	CASSLVEWVYNSPLHF
TRBV18	NA	TRBJ1-2	few	TGTGCCAGCTCACCATCGGCAGAGCATGGCTACACCTTC	CASSPSAEHGYTF
TRBV27	NA	TRBJ1-2	NA	TGTGCCAGCAGTCCCTCCGGACATACGAGCTACACCTTC	CASSPSGHTSYTF
TRBV7-2	NA	TRBJ2-3	NA	TGTGCCAGCAATCGGGGATCAGATACGCAGTATTTT	CASNRGSDTQYF
TRBV9	NA	TRBJ1-3	few	TGTGCCAGCAGCGCGGGGACCGAAGGAAACACCATATATTTT	CASSAGTEGNTIYF
TRBV6-4	NA	TRBJ2-5	NA	TGTGCCAGCAGGCACCACCGGGACTCCCTCTTGACCCAGTACTTC	CASRHHRDSLLTQYF
TRBV29-1	TRBD1	TRBJ2-3	NA	TGCAGCGTTGCACCAGGGGGCAGAGATACGCAGTATTTT	CSVAPGGRDTQYF
TRBV4-3	TRBD1	TRBJ1-2	NA	TGCGCCAGCAGCCAAGAATGGGACAGTGATGGCTACACCTTC	CASSQEWDSDGYTF
TRBV2	NA	TRBJ2-5	NA	TGTGCCAGCAACAGACAAGGCCTATGGACGGAGACCCAGTACTTC	CASNRQGLWTETQYF
TRBV7-9	TRBD1	TRBJ2-7	few	TGTGCCAGCAGCTCGGGACAGGGCAGCTCCTACGAGCAGTACTTC	CASSSGQGSSYEQYF
TRBV2	NA	TRBJ2-3	few	TGTGCCAGCAGTGAAGCGCGCAGCGGCACAGATACGCAGTATTTT	CASSEARSGTDTQYF